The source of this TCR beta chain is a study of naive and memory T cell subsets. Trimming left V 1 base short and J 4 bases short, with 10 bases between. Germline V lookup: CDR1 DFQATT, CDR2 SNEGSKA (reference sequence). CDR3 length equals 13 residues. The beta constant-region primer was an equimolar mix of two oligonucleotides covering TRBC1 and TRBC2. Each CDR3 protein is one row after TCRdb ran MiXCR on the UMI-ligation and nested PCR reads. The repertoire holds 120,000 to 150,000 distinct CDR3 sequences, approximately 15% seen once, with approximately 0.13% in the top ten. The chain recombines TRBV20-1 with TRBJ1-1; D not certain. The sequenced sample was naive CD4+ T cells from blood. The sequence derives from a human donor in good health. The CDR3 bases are TGCAGTGCTAGAGTGGGTGGTGGCACTGAAGCTTTCTTT. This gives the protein CSARVGGGTEAFF.